This TCR beta chain was identified during a study of cytomegalovirus exposure and HLA in healthy donors. General study findings and limits: DRB1 showed the most TCR associations and HLA-C the fewest in a later analysis, as rates varied by HLA locus.

V was shortened by 4 bases and J by 2 bases, with 11 bases between the two germline ends. CDR1 and CDR2 from the germline V gene are LGHNA and YSLEER. CDR3 size: 14 residues. Worth noting for this clone: Antigen specificity is unknown.

The PCR made use of 60 Vbeta and 13 Jbeta primers. Using immunoSEQ multiplex PCR, the repertoire was profiled, and TCRdb retains in-frame clones only, with some absent. The table includes about 120,000 clones, approximately 78% detected once. This TCR was sampled from a woman in her 30s in good health and CMV-seropositive. The genes are TRBV4-3 and TRBJ1-1, with D uncertain. Sample: PBMCs. The CDR3 DNA reads TGCGCCAGCAGCCCGAGACAAGTCAACACTGAAGCTTTCTTT. Translating gives CASSPRQVNTEAFF.